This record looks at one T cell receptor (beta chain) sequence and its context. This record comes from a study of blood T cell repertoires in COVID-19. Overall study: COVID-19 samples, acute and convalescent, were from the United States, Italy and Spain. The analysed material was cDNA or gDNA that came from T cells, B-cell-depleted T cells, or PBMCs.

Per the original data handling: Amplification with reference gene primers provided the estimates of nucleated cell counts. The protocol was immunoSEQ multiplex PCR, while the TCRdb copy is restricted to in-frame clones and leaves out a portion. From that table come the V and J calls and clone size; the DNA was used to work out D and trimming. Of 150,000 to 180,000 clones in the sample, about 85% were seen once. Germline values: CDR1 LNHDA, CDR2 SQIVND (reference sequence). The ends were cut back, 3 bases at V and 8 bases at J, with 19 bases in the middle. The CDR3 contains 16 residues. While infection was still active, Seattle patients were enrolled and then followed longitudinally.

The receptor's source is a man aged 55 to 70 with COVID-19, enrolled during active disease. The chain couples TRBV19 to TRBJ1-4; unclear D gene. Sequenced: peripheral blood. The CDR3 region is CASSIDRAGMREKLFF. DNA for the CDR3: TGTGCCAGTAGTATTGATAGGGCGGGTATGAGGGAAAAACTGTTTTTT.